The 31 T cell receptor beta chains listed next were all sequenced from one sample in a study of cytomegalovirus exposure and HLA in healthy donors. PCR amplification relied on 60 Vbeta primers (plus 13 Jbeta primers). The assay was immunoSEQ multiplex PCR, and TCRdb's table has in-frame clones only and misses some. The sample has about 190,000 clones, under 85% seen once. Source material: PBMCs. Source of these receptors: a woman in her late teens or twenties in good health and CMV-seronegative.

The rearrangement uses TRBV6-5 and TRBJ1-2, with a possible D match to TRBD1 (6 bases). CDR3 length: 13 amino acids. CDR1 and CDR2 (germline): MNHEY, SVGAGI. Trimming stripped 5 bases from V and 4 bases from J, with 11 bases between. The CDR3 is CASSAGVSYGYTF. The CDR3 DNA follows: TGTGCCAGCAGTGCAGGGGTTAGCTATGGCTACACCTTC.

The V gene is TRBV4-1, the J gene TRBJ1-4; a weak D match, TRBD1 (6 bases). The CDR3 consists of 18 residues. Germline loops: CDR1 MGHRA, CDR2 YSYEKL. V lost 2 bases to trimming and J lost 2 bases, with 18 bases between them. The CDR3 reads CASSQRETGFGTNEKLFF. CDR3 nucleotide sequence: TGCGCCAGCAGCCAAAGAGAAACAGGGTTCGGGACTAATGAAAAACTGTTTTTT.

J is TRBJ2-5 and V is TRBV28; 7 nucleotides line up with TRBD1. The germline V gene has CDR1 MDHEN and CDR2 SYDVKM. V was pared by 5 bases and J by 2 bases, with 5 bases of the junction left unmatched. The CDR3 has 14 residues. CDR3: CASSDRVPQETQYF. As DNA, the CDR3 is TGTGCCAGCAGTGACAGGGTACCACAAGAGACCCAGTACTTC.

As concerns this clone: The same CDR3 can be traced to other DNA sequences in this sample. The chain joins TRBV9 to TRBJ2-5, with D unclear. V was cut by 0 bases and J by 5 bases, with 8 bases left in between. CDR3 length equals 13 residues. Per germline, CDR1 SGDLS and CDR2 YYNGEE. The CDR3 loop is CASSVVAGETQYF. CDR3 coding DNA: TGTGCCAGCAGCGTAGTAGCCGGGGAGACCCAGTACTTC.

This sequence joins TRBV10-3 and TRBJ2-5, with 7 bases identical to TRBD2. Germline V lookup: CDR1 ENHRY, CDR2 SYGVKD. This CDR3 comprises 17 residues. V was clipped by 6 bases and J by 0 bases; unmatched bases: 13. DNA for the CDR3: TGTGCCATCAGCGGGGAAAGCGGGCGGGAGTACCAAGAGACCCAGTACTTC. Amino acids: CAISGESGREYQETQYF.

The chain couples TRBV29-1 to TRBJ2-7, with D hard to call. Trimming took off 0 bases at V and 0 bases at J, with 9 bases between the two ends. CDR1 and CDR2 from the germline V gene are SQVTM and ANQGSEA. This CDR3 has 14 amino acids. CDR3 DNA: TGCAGCGTTGAAGATTACATGCCCTCCTACGAGCAGTACTTC. Amino acid sequence: CSVEDYMPSYEQYF.

The chain uses TRBV2 and TRBJ1-1, with D tentatively TRBD1 (5 bases). The CDR3 contains 11 residues. CDR1 SNHLY and CDR2 FYNNEI come from the germline V gene. Trimming cost V 10 bases and J 4 bases, with 10 bases left between them. As DNA, the CDR3 is TGTGCCATCCAGGGAGGCACTGAAGCTTTCTTT. It specifies CAIQGGTEAFF.

The CDR3 nucleotides read TGTGCCAGCAGACTGAGGGAGAGCAATCAGCCCCAGCATTTT. It yields the protein CASRLRESNQPQHF. The gene calls are TRBV27 and TRBJ1-5; D call uncertain. Germline CDR1 and CDR2: MNHEY and SMNVEV (reference sequence). This CDR3 comprises 14 residues. Trimming removed 6 bases from V and 1 base from J, with 10 bases in between.

The gene calls are TRBV15 and TRBJ1-1, with D possibly matching TRBD1 (6 bases). The germline V gene has CDR1 LNHNV and CDR2 YYDKDF (reference sequence). This CDR3 has 15 residues. The V end lost 1 base, the J end lost 0 bases, and 9 bases lay between the germline ends. The CDR3 DNA reads TGTGCCACCAGCAGAGGGACAGCCATGAACACTGAAGCTTTCTTT. It specifies CATSRGTAMNTEAFF.

V is TRBV5-1 and J is TRBJ1-1; no reliable D call. The CDR3 spans 13 residues. CDR1 is SGHRS, CDR2 YFSETQ, per germline. V gave up 5 bases and J gave up 0 bases, with 8 bases separating them. The CDR3: CASSDALNTEAFF. The CDR3 DNA reads TGCGCCAGCAGTGATGCGTTGAACACTGAAGCTTTCTTT.

The genes are TRBV5-6 and TRBJ2-2, with D perhaps matching TRBD2 (5 bases). V shed 3 bases and J shed 4 bases, with 22 bases lying between them. This CDR3 has 18 amino acids. CDR1 and CDR2 from the germline V gene are SGHDT and YYEEEE. The CDR3 here is CASSSPDDLVGSTGELFF. The DNA for the CDR3 is TGTGCCAGCAGCTCCCCCGACGATTTAGTGGGGAGCACCGGGGAGCTGTTTTTT.

This clone came up a few times. This chain joins TRBV27 and TRBJ1-1; D is uncertain. The germline V gene has CDR1 MNHEY and CDR2 SMNVEV (reference sequence). Trimming cost V 4 bases and J 4 bases, with 16 bases left between them. There are 15 residues in the CDR3. The CDR3 DNA reads as TGTGCCAGCAGTTCACGCTCAACGGGGAGCACTGAAGCTTTCTTT. Protein product: CASSSRSTGSTEAFF.

The V and J genes are TRBV11-2 and TRBJ1-6, with TRBD1 identical over 7 bases. Germline CDR1 is SGHAT and CDR2 is FQNNGV. Trimming removed 3 bases from V and 2 bases from J; junction bases left unmatched: 7. The CDR3 has 17 residues. The CDR3 sequence is CASSLDDREPYNSPLHF. In DNA form, the CDR3 reads TGTGCCAGCAGCTTGGACGACAGGGAACCCTATAATTCACCCCTCCACTTT.

This clone was recorded only once. V gene TRBV4-1 combines with J gene TRBJ2-1, with 8 bases aligning to TRBD2. The CDR3 has 14 residues. Trimming cost V 7 bases and J 7 bases; bases outside gene matches: 9. Germline V gene sequence: CDR1 MGHRA, CDR2 YSYEKL. The CDR3 spells CASTPPGGPNEQFF. In nucleotides, the CDR3 is TGCGCCAGCACCCCCCCGGGGGGGCCTAATGAGCAGTTCTTC.

In its sample, this clone was seen once. The chain couples TRBV4-2 to TRBJ1-6; D call uncertain. V was pared by 0 bases and J by 7 bases, with 10 bases between. This CDR3 is 15 amino acids long. Per the germline V gene, CDR1 is LGHNA and CDR2 is YNFKEQ. The CDR3 is CASSQDRGGNSPLHF. The CDR3 region has the DNA TGTGCCAGCAGCCAAGACCGGGGTGGCAATTCACCCCTCCACTTT.

As DNA, the CDR3 is TGTGCCAGCAGTTCAGGGATTTTGGGCACCGGGGAGCTGTTTTTT. The encoded protein is CASSSGILGTGELFF. The chain has TRBV28 and TRBJ2-2; weak D call: TRBD1 (5 bases). The CDR3 is made up of 15 amino acids. Trimming stripped 4 bases from V and 4 bases from J, with 13 bases between. Germline lookup yields CDR1 MDHEN and CDR2 SYDVKM.

V is TRBV6-4 and J is TRBJ1-5; 10 bases are a match to TRBD1. Looked up from germline, CDR1 is MRHNA and CDR2 is SNTAGT. The CDR3 covers 16 residues. The trim removed 6 bases at V and 4 bases at J, leaving 9 bases unmatched. The CDR3 region is CASSQPGQGTNQPQHF. The CDR3 DNA sequence: TGTGCCAGCAGCCAACCGGGACAGGGGACTAATCAGCCCCAGCATTTT.

This clone was picked up a small number of times. J is TRBJ2-1 and V is TRBV27; 7 positions agree with TRBD2. In germline, CDR1 is MNHEY, CDR2 SMNVEV (reference sequence). V dropped 2 bases and J dropped 10; count of bases not matched to a gene: 5. This CDR3 is 13 amino acids long. CDR3 residues: CASSLKGTNEQFF. In DNA, the CDR3 is TGTGCCAGCAGTTTAAAGGGGACTAACGAGCAGTTCTTC.

This clone was recorded a few times. The gene calls are TRBV19 and TRBJ2-7; 7 nucleotides match TRBD1. Unmatched junction bases numbered 10, after V lost 5 bases and J lost 0 bases. There are 16 residues in the CDR3. From germline, CDR1 is LNHDA and CDR2 SQIVND (reference sequence). This CDR3 is CASSRSGTALSYEQYF. CDR3 nucleotide sequence: TGTGCCAGTAGTCGCTCCGGGACAGCCCTCTCCTACGAGCAGTACTTC. Using reference TRBV19 and TRBJ2-7 for the parts outside the CDR3, the full variable domain is DGGITQSPKYLFRKEGQNVTLSCEQNLNHDAMYWYRQDPGQGLRLIYYSQIVNDFQKGDIAEGYSVSREKKESFPLTVTSAQKNPTAFYLCASSRSGTALSYEQYFGPGTRLTVT.

This clone has only one observation. This sequence joins TRBV6-1 and TRBJ2-7, with TRBD1 matching 10 bases. Germline V gene sequence: CDR1 MNHNS, CDR2 SASEGT. J was trimmed by 2 bases and V by 10 bases; bases with no gene match: 8. This CDR3 has 14 amino acids. CDR3 sequence reads: CATSGTGVTYEQYF. CDR3 coding DNA: TGTGCCACCTCCGGGACAGGGGTAACCTACGAGCAGTACTTC.

The chain employs TRBV7-9 and TRBJ1-4; D possibly corresponds to TRBD1 (5 bases). This CDR3 is 15 amino acids long. The germline V gene has CDR1 SEHNR and CDR2 FQNEAQ (reference sequence). V was clipped by 4 bases and J by 3 bases, with 12 bases between them. This CDR3 is CASSYQEGPNEKLFF. The CDR3 nucleotides are TGTGCCAGCAGCTACCAGGAGGGGCCTAATGAAAAACTGTTTTTT.

J is TRBJ2-4 and V is TRBV18; 7 bases are shared with TRBD2. The V segment lost 2 bases and the J segment 0 bases; nucleotides outside the gene matches: 4. Germline V gene lookup returns CDR1 KGHSH and CDR2 LQKENI. This CDR3 has 16 residues. The CDR3 nucleotides are TGTGCCAGCTCACCAGGGAGGGAGGGAGCCAAAAACATTCAGTACTTC. It specifies CASSPGREGAKNIQYF.

The chain combines TRBV5-6 with TRBJ1-1; maybe TRBD1 (5 bases). Trimming shortened V by 0 bases and J by 1 base, and 7 bases separated the two germline ends. The CDR3 spans 14 residues. The V gene's germline CDR1 is SGHDT and CDR2 YYEEEE. The chain's CDR3 is CASSLEQENTEAFF. The CDR3 DNA reads as TGTGCCAGCAGCTTGGAACAGGAGAACACTGAAGCTTTCTTT.

This clone was counted a few times. The V call is TRBV30, the J call TRBJ1-6, with TRBD1 identical over 10 bases. This CDR3 spans 19 amino acids. CDR1 and CDR2 (germline): GTSNPN, SVGIG (reference sequence). V lost 2 bases, J lost 7 bases, and 17 bases stayed unmatched. The CDR3 protein is CAWSLNRDRGYVANSPLHF. Here the CDR3 DNA reads TGTGCCTGGAGTCTTAACCGGGACAGGGGCTACGTGGCGAATTCACCCCTCCACTTT.

The CDR3 DNA is TGTGCCAGCAGCGGGGACTATAGCACAGATACGCAGTATTTT. Amino acid sequence: CASSGDYSTDTQYF. The chain has TRBV7-9 and TRBJ2-3; 7 nucleotides align to TRBD2. This CDR3 has 14 amino acids. Germline trimming cut 5 bases from V and 0 bases from J; bases unmatched to any gene: 2. CDR1 SEHNR and CDR2 FQNEAQ come from the germline V gene (reference sequence).

This clone showed up just once. This chain links TRBV6-1 with TRBJ1-2, with D unclear. V was pared by 3 bases and J by 0 bases, with 11 bases between. CDR1 is MNHNS and CDR2 is SASEGT in the germline V gene. This CDR3 is built from 15 residues. CDR3 nucleotide sequence: TGTGCCAGCAGTGATTATGTCACTTCTAACTATGGCTACACCTTC. Protein: CASSDYVTSNYGYTF.

The V and J genes are TRBV10-1 and TRBJ2-3; 9 bases are shared with TRBD2. CDR1 is WNHNN and CDR2 is SYGVQD in the germline V gene (reference sequence). The CDR3 sequence is 16 residues long. V gave up 5 bases and J gave up 7 bases; unmatched junction bases: 13. The DNA for the CDR3 is TGCGCCAGCAGTATTCGAAGCGGGGGGAATTATCATACGCAGTATTTT. Translating it yields CASSIRSGGNYHTQYF.

CDR3 protein: CASSDLAAPSSYNEQFF. For the CDR3, the DNA is TGTGCCAGCAGTGACCTAGCGGCGCCGAGCTCCTACAATGAGCAGTTCTTC. This chain uses TRBV6-1 with TRBJ2-1; 7 positions agree with TRBD2. Germline V CDR1 and CDR2: MNHNS, SASEGT. V lost 3 bases and J lost 0; bases outside the gene matches: 8. This CDR3 is 17 amino acids long.

The gene calls are TRBV6-5 and TRBJ2-1; 10 positions agree with TRBD1. Germline-derived CDR1 and CDR2 are MNHEY and SVGAGI. With 4 bases clipped from V and 7 bases from J, the junction kept 7 bases outside the gene matches. This CDR3 region has 15 residues. CDR3 nucleotide sequence: TGTGCCAGCAGTTTATTTGGACAGGGGGGGAATGAGCAGTTCTTC. This gives the protein CASSLFGQGGNEQFF.

This chain connects TRBV29-1 to TRBJ2-5, with 8 bases fitting TRBD2. The trim removed 7 bases at V and 5 bases at J, leaving 15 bases unmatched. The germline gives CDR1 SQVTM, CDR2 ANQGSEA. The CDR3 runs 15 residues. CDR3 loop: CSARRAGGGSETQYF. In nucleotides, the CDR3 is TGCAGCGCACGTCGGGCGGGGGGTGGTAGTGAGACCCAGTACTTC.

In its sample, this clone was seen a few times. The J gene is TRBJ1-5, the V gene TRBV30; tentative D call: TRBD1 (6 bases). V lost 0 bases, J lost 1 base, and 7 bases lay in between. CDR3 length: 14 residues. Germline assignment: CDR1 GTSNPN and CDR2 SVGIG (reference sequence). In nucleotides, the CDR3 is TGTGCCTGGAGTGTAGACAGGAGCAATCAGCCCCAGCATTTT. The encoded protein is CAWSVDRSNQPQHF.